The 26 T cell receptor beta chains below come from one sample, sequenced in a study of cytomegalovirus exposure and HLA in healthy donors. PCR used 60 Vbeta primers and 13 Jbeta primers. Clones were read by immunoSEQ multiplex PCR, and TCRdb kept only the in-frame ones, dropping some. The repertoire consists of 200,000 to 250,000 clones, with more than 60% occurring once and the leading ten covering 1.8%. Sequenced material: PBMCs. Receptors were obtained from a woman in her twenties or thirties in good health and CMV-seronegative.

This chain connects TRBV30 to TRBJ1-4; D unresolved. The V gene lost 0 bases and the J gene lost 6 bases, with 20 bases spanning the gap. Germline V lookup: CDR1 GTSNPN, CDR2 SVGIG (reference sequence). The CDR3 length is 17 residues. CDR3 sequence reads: CAWSVLAVGIWDEKLFF. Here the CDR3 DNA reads TGTGCCTGGAGTGTATTGGCCGTCGGGATTTGGGATGAAAAACTGTTTTTT. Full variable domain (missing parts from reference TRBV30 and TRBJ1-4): SQTIHQWPATLVQPVGSPLSLECTVEGTSNPNLYWYRQAAGRGLQLLFYSVGIGQISSEVPQNLSASRPQDRQFILSSKKLLLSDSGFYLCAWSVLAVGIWDEKLFFGSGTQLSVL.

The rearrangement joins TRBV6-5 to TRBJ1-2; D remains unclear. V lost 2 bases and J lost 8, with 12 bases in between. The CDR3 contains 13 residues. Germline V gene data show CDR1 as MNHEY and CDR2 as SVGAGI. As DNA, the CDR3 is TGTGCCAGCAGTTACGACCGCGGTGAGGGCTACACCTTC. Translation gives CASSYDRGEGYTF.

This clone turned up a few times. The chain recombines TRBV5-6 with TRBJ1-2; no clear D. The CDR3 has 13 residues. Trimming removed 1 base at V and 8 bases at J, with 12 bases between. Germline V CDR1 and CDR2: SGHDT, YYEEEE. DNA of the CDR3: TGTGCCAGCAGCTTGATTACCGCGGGGGGCTACACCTTC. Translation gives CASSLITAGGYTF.

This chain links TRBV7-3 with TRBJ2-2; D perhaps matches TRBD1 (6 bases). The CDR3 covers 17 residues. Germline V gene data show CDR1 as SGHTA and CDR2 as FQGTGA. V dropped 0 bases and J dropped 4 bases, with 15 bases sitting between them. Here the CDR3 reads CASSLTDYGTLTGELFF. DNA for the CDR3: TGTGCCAGCAGCTTAACGGATTACGGGACACTCACCGGGGAGCTGTTTTTT.

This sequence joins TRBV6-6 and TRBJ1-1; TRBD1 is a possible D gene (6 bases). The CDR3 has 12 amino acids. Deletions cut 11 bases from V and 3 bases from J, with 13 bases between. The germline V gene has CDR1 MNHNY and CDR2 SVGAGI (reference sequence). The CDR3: CASTGMYTEAFF. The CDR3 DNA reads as TGTGCCTCAACAGGGATGTACACTGAAGCTTTCTTT.

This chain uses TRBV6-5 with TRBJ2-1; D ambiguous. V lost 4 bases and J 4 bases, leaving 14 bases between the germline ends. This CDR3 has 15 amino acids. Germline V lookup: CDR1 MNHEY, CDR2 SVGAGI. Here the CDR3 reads CASSSGEPLYNEQFF. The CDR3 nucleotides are TGTGCCAGCAGTTCCGGAGAACCTCTATACAATGAGCAGTTCTTC.

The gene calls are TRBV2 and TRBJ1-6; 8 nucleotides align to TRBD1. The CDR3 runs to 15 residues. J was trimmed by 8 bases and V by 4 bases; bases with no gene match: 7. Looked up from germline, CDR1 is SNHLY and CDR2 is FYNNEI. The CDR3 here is CASSGRTGRYSPLHF. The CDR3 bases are TGTGCCAGCAGTGGTAGGACAGGGAGGTATTCACCCCTCCACTTT.

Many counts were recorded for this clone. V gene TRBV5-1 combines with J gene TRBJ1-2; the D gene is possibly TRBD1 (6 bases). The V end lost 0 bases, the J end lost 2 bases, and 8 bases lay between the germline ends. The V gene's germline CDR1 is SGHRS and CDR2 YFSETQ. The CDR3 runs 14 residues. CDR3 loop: CASSLGTANYGYTF. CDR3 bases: TGCGCCAGCAGCTTGGGGACAGCGAACTATGGCTACACCTTC.

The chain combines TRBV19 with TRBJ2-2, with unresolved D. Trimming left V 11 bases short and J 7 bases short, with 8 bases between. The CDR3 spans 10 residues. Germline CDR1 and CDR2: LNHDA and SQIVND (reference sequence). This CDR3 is CASRGGELFF. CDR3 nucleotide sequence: TGTGCCTCGCGAGGCGGGGAGCTGTTTTTT.

CDR3 loop: CAWSVDLSRNQPQHF. The CDR3 DNA is TGTGCCTGGAGTGTAGATCTGTCGAGGAATCAGCCCCAGCATTTT. The genes are TRBV30 and TRBJ1-5; D not certain. The ends were cut back, 0 bases at V and 4 bases at J, with 13 bases in the middle. Germline CDR1 reads GTSNPN; CDR2 reads SVGIG (reference sequence). CDR3 length: 15 amino acids.

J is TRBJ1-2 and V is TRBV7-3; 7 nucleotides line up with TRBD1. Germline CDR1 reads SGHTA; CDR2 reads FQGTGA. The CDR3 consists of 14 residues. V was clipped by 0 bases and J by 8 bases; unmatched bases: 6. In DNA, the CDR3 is TGTGCCAGCAGCTTAACGACAGGGAGAGAAGGCTACACCTTC. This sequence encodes CASSLTTGREGYTF.

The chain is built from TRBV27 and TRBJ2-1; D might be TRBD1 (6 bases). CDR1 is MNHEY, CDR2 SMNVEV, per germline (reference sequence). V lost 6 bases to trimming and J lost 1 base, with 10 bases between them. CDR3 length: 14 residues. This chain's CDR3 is CASSRGGSYNEQFF. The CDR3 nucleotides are TGTGCCAGCAGCCGAGGGGGTTCCTACAATGAGCAGTTCTTC.

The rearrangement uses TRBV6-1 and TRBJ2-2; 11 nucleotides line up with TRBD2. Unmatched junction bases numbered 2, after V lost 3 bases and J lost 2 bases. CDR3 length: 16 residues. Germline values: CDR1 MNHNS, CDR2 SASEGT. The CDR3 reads CASSEGLAENTGELFF. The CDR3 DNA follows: TGTGCCAGCAGTGAGGGACTAGCGGAAAACACCGGGGAGCTGTTTTTT.

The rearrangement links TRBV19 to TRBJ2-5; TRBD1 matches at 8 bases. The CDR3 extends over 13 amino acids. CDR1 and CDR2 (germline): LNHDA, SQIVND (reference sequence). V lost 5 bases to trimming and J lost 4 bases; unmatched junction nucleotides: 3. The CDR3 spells CASSQGAGETQYF. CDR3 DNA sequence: TGTGCCAGTAGTCAGGGGGCGGGAGAGACCCAGTACTTC.

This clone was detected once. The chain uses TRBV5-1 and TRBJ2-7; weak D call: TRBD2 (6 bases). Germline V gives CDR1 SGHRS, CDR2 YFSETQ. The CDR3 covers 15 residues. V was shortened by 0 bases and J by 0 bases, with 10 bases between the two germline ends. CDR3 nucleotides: TGCGCCAGCAGCTTGGAGGGACTGAGCTCCTACGAGCAGTACTTC. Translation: CASSLEGLSSYEQYF. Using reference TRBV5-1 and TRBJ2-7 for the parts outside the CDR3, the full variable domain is KAGVTQTPRYLIKTRGQQVTLSCSPISGHRSVSWYQQTPGQGLQFLFEYFSETQRNKGNFPGRFSGRQFSNSRSEMNVSTLELGDSALYLCASSLEGLSSYEQYFGPGTRLTVT.

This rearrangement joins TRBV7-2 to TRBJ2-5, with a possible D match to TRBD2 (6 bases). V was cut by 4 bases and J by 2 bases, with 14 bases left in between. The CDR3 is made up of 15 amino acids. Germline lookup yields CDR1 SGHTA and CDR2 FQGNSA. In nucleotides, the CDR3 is TGTGCCAGCAGCTCCCGGGAGCGGACTCAAGAGACCCAGTACTTC. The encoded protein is CASSSRERTQETQYF.

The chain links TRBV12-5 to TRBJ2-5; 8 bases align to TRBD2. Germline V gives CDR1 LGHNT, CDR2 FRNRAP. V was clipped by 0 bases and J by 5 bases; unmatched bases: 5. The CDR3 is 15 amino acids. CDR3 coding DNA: TGTGCTAGTGGTTTGGTTTGGGCTAGCGGGGAGACCCAGTACTTC. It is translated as CASGLVWASGETQYF.

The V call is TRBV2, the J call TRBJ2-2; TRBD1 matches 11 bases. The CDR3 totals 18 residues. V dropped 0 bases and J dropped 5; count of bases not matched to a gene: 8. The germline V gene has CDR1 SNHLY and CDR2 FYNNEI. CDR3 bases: TGTGCCAGCAGTGAAGCACTATCGGGACAGGGGGAAACCGGGGAGCTGTTTTTT. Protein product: CASSEALSGQGETGELFF.

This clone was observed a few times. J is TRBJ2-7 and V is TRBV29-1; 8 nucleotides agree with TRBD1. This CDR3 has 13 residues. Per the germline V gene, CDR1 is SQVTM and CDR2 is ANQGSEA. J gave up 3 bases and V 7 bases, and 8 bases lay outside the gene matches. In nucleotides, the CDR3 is TGCAGCGCCCAACTGGGACAGGTCTACGAGCAGTACTTC. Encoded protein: CSAQLGQVYEQYF.

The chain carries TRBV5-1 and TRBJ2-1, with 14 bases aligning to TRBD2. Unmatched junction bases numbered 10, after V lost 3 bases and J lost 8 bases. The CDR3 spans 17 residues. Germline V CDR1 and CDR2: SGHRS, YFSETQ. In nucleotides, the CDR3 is TGCGCCAGCAGCTGGGGACTAGCGGGAGTGTCCAGGGATGAGCAGTTCTTC. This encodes CASSWGLAGVSRDEQFF.

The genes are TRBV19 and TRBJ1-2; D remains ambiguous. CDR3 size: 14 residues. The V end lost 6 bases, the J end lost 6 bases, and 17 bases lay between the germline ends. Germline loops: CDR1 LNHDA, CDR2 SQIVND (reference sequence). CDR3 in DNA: TGTGCCAGTAGCAATACCGGCGGAGGTGATGGCTACACCTTC. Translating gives CASSNTGGGDGYTF.

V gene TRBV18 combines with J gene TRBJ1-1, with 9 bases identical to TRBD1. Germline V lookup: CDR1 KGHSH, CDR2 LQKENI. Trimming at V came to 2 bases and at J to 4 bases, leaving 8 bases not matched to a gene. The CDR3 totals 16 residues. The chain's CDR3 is CASSPFPQGAITEAFF. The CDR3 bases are TGTGCCAGCTCACCATTCCCACAGGGGGCTATCACTGAAGCTTTCTTT. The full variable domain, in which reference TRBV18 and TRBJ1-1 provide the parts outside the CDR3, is NAGVMQNPRHLVRRRGQEARLRCSPMKGHSHVYWYRQLPEEGLKFMVYLQKENIIDESGMPKERFSAEFPKEGPSILRIQQVVRGDSAAYFCASSPFPQGAITEAFFGQGTRLTVV.

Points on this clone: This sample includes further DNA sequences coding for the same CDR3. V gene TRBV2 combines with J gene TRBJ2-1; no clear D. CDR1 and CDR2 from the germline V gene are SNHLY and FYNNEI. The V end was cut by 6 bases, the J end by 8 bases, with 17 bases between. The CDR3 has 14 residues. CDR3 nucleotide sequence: TGTGCCAGCAGACCGCCCCCCACATCGTATGAGCAGTTCTTC. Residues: CASRPPPTSYEQFF.

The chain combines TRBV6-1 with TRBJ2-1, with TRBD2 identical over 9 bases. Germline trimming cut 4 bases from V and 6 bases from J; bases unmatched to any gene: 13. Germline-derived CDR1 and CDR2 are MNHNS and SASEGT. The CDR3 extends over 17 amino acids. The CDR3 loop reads CASSGARPRGGANEQFF. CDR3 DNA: TGTGCCAGCAGTGGAGCGCGTCCACGCGGGGGGGCCAATGAGCAGTTCTTC.

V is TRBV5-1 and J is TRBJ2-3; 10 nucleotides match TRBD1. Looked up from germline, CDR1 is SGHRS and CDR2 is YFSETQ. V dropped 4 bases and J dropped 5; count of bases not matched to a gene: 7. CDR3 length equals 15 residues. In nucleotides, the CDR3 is TGCGCCAGCAGCCCGACAGGGGGCGTTGGAGATACGCAGTATTTT. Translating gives CASSPTGGVGDTQYF.

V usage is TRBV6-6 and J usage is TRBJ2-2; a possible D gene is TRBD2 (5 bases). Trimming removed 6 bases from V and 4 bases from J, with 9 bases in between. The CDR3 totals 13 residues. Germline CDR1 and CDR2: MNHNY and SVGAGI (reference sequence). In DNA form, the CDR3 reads TGTGCCAGCAGACGGGATTTCACCGGGGAGCTGTTTTTT. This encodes CASRRDFTGELFF.